This T cell receptor (beta chain) was found in a study of OX40 agonist ivuxolimab in advanced cancers. CDR1 SEHNR and CDR2 FQNEAQ come from the germline V gene (reference sequence). This CDR3 is built from 13 residues. The V end lost 8 bases, the J end lost 3 bases, and 11 bases lay between the germline ends. The sample holds one count of this clone. This table comes from immunoSEQ multiplex PCR, and its TCRdb copy is limited to in-frame clones, with some not included. This sample has about 62,000 clones, with around 93% found just once. The source of this sequence is an adult with an advanced solid tumor such as melanoma, head and neck, liver or kidney cancer. V usage is TRBV7-9 and J usage is TRBJ2-1; TRBD2 might be the D (7 bases). The specimen comprised CD4+ or CD8+ T cells sorted from blood, sampled in a trial of the OX40 agonist ivuxolimab. The DNA of the CDR3 is TGTGCCAGCCGGGGAGGGGGCTACAATGAGCAGTTCTTC. Its translation: CASRGGGYNEQFF.